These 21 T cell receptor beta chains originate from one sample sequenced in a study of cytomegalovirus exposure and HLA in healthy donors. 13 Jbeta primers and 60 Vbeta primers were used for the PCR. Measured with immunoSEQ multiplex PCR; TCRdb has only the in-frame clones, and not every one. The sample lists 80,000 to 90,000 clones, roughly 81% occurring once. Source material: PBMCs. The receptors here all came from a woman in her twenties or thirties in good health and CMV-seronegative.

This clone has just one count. In nucleotides, the CDR3 is TGCGCCAGCAGCCCACAGGGGAATGAGCAGTTCTTC. Its protein product is CASSPQGNEQFF. The rearrangement uses TRBV5-1 and TRBJ2-1, with 7 bases aligning to TRBD1. This CDR3 contains 12 residues. The V segment lost 4 bases and the J segment 7 bases; nucleotides outside the gene matches: 2. From germline, CDR1 is SGHRS and CDR2 YFSETQ.

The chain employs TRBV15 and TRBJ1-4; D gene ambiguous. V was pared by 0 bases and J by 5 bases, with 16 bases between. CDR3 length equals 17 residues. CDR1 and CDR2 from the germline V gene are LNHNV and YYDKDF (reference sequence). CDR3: CATSREYSGQSNEKLFF. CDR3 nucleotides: TGTGCCACCAGCAGAGAGTATTCTGGGCAGTCGAATGAAAAACTGTTTTTT.

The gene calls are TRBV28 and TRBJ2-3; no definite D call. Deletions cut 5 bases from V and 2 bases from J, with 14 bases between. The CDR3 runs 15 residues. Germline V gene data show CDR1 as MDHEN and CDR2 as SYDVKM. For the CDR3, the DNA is TGTGCCAGCAGTCAGGTCTGGCCTTACACAGATACGCAGTATTTT. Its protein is CASSQVWPYTDTQYF.

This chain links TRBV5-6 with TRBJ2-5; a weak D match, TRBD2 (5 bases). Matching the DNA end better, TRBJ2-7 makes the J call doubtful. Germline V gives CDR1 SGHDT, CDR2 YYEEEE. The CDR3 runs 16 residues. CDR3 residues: CASEVFGVVPSGEQYF. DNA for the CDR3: TGTGCCAGCGAAGTGTTCGGGGTTGTCCCTTCGGGCGAGCAGTACTTC.

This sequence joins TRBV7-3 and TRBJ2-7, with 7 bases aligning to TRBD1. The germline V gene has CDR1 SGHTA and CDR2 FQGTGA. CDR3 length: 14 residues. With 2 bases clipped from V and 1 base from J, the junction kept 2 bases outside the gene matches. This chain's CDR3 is CASSLGDRSYEQYF. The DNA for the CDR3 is TGTGCCAGCAGCTTAGGGGACAGATCCTACGAGCAGTACTTC.

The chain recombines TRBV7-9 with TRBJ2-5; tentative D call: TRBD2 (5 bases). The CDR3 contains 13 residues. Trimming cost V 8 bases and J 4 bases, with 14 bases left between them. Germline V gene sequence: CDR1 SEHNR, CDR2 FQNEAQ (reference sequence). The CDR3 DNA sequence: TGTGCCAGCGTCGGGGTTTTGGGAGAGACCCAGTACTTC. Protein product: CASVGVLGETQYF.

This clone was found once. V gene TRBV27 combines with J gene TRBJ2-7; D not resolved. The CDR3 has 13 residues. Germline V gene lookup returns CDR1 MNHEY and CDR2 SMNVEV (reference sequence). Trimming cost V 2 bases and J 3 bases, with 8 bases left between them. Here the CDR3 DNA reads TGTGCCAGCAGTTTAACCACAAGCTACGAGCAGTACTTC. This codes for CASSLTTSYEQYF.

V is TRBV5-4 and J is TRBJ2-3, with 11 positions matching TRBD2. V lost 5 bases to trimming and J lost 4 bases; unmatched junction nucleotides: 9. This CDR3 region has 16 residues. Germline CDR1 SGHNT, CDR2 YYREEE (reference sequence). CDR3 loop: CASSFGTSGLADTQYF. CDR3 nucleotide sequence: TGTGCCAGCAGTTTTGGGACTAGCGGCCTCGCAGATACGCAGTATTTT.

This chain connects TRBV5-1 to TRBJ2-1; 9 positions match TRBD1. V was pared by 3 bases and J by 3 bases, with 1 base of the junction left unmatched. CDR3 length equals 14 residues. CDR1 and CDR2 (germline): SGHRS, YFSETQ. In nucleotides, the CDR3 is TGCGCCAGCAGCTGGGGACAGGGCTACAATGAGCAGTTCTTC. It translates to CASSWGQGYNEQFF.

CDR3 nucleotide sequence: TGTGCCAGTAGTATGACTAGCGGGAGAATTGCCTACGAGCAGTACTTC. This encodes CASSMTSGRIAYEQYF. This sequence joins TRBV19 and TRBJ2-7; TRBD2 matches at 12 bases. This CDR3 is built from 16 residues. V lost 3 bases to trimming and J lost 2 bases; unmatched junction nucleotides: 5. Germline V gene data show CDR1 as LNHDA and CDR2 as SQIVND (reference sequence).

This CDR3 is CASSLDGGNYGYTF. The CDR3 nucleotides are TGTGCCAGCAGCTTAGATGGCGGGAACTATGGCTACACCTTC. The rearrangement joins TRBV7-2 to TRBJ1-2, with D unclear. The CDR3 is made up of 14 amino acids. V lost 1 base and J 2 bases, leaving 8 bases between the germline ends. The V gene's germline CDR1 is SGHTA and CDR2 FQGNSA.

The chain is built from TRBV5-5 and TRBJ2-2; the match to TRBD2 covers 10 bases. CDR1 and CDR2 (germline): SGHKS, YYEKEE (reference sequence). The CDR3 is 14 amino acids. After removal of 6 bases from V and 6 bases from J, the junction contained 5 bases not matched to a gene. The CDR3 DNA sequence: TGTGCCAGCACCCTTCTAGCGGGAGCCGGGGAGCTGTTTTTT. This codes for CASTLLAGAGELFF.

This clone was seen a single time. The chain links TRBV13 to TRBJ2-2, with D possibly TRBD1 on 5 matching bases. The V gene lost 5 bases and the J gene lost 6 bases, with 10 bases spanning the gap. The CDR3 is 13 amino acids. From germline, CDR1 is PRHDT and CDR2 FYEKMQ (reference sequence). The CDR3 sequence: CASSPRQSGELFF. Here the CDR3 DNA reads TGTGCCAGCAGCCCCCGACAGTCCGGGGAGCTGTTTTTT.

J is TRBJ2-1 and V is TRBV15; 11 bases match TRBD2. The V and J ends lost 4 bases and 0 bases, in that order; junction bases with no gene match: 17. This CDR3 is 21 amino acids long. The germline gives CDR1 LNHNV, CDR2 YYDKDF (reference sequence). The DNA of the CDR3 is TGTGCCACCAGCACAGACCTGGTCGGGGGTCTAGCGGGAGGCTCCTACAATGAGCAGTTCTTC. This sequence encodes CATSTDLVGGLAGGSYNEQFF.

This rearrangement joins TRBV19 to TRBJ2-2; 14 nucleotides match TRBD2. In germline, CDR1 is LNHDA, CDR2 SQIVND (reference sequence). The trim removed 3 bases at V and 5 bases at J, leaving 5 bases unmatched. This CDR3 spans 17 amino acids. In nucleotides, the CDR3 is TGTGCCAGTAGTATGGGTCGGACTAGCGGGAGGACCGGGGAGCTGTTTTTT. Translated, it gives CASSMGRTSGRTGELFF.

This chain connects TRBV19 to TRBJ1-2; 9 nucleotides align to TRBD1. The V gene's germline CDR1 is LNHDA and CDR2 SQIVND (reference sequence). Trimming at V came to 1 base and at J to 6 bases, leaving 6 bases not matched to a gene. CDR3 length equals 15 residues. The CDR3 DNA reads TGTGCCAGTAGTATAGCGGAGACAGGGGGACATGGCTACACCTTC. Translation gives CASSIAETGGHGYTF.

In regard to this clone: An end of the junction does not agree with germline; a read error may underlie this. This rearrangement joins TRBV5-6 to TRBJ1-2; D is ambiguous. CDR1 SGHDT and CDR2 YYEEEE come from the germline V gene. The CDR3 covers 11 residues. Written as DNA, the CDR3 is TGTGCCAGCAGCTTGGAGATTGTACAGTCCTTC. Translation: CASSLEIVQSF.

CDR3 sequence (DNA): TGCGCCAGCAGTCTTGACTTGGACAGGGTATTAAATGAGCAGTTCTTC. Protein: CASSLDLDRVLNEQFF. The J gene is TRBJ2-1, the V gene TRBV5-1; the match to TRBD1 covers 8 bases. CDR3 size: 16 residues. From germline, CDR1 is SGHRS and CDR2 YFSETQ. J was trimmed by 7 bases and V by 5 bases; bases with no gene match: 14.

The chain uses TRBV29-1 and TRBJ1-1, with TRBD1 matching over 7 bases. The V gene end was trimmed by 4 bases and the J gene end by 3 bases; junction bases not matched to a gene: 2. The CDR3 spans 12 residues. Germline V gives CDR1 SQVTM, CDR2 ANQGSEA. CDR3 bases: TGCAGCGTTGTTCAGGGGGACACTGAAGCTTTCTTT. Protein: CSVVQGDTEAFF.

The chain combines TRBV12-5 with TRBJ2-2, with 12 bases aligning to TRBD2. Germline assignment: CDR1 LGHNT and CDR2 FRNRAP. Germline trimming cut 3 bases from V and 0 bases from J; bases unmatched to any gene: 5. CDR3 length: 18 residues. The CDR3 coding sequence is TGTGCTAGTGGTTTTGTAACTAGCGGGAGGTCGAACACCGGGGAGCTGTTTTTT. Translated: CASGFVTSGRSNTGELFF.

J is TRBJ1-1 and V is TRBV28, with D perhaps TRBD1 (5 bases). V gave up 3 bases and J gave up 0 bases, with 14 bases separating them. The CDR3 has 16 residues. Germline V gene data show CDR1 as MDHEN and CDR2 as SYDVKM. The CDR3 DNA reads TGTGCCAGCAGTTTCGTACAGGAAAACATGAACACTGAAGCTTTCTTT. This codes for CASSFVQENMNTEAFF.